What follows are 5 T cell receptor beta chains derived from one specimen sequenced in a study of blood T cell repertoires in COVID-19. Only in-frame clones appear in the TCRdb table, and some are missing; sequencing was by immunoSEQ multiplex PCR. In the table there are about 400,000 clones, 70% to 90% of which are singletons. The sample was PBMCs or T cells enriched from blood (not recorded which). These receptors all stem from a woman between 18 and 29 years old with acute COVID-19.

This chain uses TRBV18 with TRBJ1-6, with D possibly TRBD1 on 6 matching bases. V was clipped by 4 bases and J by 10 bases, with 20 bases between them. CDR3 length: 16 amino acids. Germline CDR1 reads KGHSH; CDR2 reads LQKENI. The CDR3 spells CASSRAVRQDESPLHF. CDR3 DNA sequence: TGTGCCAGCTCACGAGCTGTAAGACAGGACGAATCACCCCTCCACTTT.

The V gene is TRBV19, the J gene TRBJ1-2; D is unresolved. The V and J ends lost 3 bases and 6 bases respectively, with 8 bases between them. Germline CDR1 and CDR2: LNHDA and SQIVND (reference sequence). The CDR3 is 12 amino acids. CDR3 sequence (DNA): TGTGCCAGTAGTATTCGGCAGGATGGCTACACCTTC. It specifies CASSIRQDGYTF.

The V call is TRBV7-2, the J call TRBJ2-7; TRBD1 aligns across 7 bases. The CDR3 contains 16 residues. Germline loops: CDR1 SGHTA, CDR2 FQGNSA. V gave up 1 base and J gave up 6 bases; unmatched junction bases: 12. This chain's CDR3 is CASSLDPGQTHREQYF. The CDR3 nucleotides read TGTGCCAGCAGCTTAGATCCGGGACAGACCCACCGCGAGCAGTACTTC.

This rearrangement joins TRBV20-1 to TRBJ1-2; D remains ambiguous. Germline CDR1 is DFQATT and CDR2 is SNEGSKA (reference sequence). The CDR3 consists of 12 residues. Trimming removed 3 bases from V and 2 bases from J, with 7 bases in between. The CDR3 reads CSASPGNYGYTF. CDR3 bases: TGCAGTGCTAGTCCGGGAAACTATGGCTACACCTTC.

The CDR3 sequence is CASSQGTDYGYTF. CDR3 nucleotide sequence: TGTGCCAGCAGCCAAGGGACAGACTATGGCTACACCTTC. The genes are TRBV14 and TRBJ1-2; possible D gene TRBD1, 6 bases. The length of the CDR3 is 13 residues. V was trimmed by 1 base and J by 3 bases, leaving 6 bases between them. Germline loops: CDR1 SGHDN, CDR2 FVKESK.